This T cell receptor (beta chain) emerged from a study of blood T cell repertoires in COVID-19. Whole-study context: Acute and convalescent COVID-19 specimens originated in the United States, Italy and Spain. T cells, B-cell-depleted T cells, or PBMCs provided the cDNA or gDNA that served as material.

Seattle's enrolled individuals joined amid active infection and were then monitored longitudinally. Authors' analysis steps: How many nucleated cells were present was estimated from reference gene primer amplification. TCRdb's copy holds only in-frame clones and misses some; the assay was immunoSEQ multiplex PCR. V and J calls and clone size are as listed in that table; D and trimming were resolved from the DNA. The data contain 300,000 to 400,000 clones, about 87% of them singletons. The CDR3 is made up of 15 amino acids. V dropped 1 base and J dropped 5; count of bases not matched to a gene: 6. CDR1 is MDHEN, CDR2 SYDVKM, per germline.

Sequenced: peripheral blood. This TCR came from a man between 25 and 39 years old with COVID-19, enrolled during active disease. This chain connects TRBV28 to TRBJ2-7; 9 bases map to TRBD2. The CDR3 is CASSLSQGTSHEQYF. CDR3 DNA sequence: TGTGCCAGCAGTTTATCCCAAGGGACTAGCCACGAGCAGTACTTC. Using reference TRBV28 and TRBJ2-7 for the parts outside the CDR3, the full variable domain is DVKVTQSSRYLVKRTGEKVFLECVQDMDHENMFWYRQDPGLGLRLIYFSYDVKMKEKGDIPEGYSVSREKKERFSLILESASTNQTSMYLCASSLSQGTSHEQYFGPGTRLTVT.